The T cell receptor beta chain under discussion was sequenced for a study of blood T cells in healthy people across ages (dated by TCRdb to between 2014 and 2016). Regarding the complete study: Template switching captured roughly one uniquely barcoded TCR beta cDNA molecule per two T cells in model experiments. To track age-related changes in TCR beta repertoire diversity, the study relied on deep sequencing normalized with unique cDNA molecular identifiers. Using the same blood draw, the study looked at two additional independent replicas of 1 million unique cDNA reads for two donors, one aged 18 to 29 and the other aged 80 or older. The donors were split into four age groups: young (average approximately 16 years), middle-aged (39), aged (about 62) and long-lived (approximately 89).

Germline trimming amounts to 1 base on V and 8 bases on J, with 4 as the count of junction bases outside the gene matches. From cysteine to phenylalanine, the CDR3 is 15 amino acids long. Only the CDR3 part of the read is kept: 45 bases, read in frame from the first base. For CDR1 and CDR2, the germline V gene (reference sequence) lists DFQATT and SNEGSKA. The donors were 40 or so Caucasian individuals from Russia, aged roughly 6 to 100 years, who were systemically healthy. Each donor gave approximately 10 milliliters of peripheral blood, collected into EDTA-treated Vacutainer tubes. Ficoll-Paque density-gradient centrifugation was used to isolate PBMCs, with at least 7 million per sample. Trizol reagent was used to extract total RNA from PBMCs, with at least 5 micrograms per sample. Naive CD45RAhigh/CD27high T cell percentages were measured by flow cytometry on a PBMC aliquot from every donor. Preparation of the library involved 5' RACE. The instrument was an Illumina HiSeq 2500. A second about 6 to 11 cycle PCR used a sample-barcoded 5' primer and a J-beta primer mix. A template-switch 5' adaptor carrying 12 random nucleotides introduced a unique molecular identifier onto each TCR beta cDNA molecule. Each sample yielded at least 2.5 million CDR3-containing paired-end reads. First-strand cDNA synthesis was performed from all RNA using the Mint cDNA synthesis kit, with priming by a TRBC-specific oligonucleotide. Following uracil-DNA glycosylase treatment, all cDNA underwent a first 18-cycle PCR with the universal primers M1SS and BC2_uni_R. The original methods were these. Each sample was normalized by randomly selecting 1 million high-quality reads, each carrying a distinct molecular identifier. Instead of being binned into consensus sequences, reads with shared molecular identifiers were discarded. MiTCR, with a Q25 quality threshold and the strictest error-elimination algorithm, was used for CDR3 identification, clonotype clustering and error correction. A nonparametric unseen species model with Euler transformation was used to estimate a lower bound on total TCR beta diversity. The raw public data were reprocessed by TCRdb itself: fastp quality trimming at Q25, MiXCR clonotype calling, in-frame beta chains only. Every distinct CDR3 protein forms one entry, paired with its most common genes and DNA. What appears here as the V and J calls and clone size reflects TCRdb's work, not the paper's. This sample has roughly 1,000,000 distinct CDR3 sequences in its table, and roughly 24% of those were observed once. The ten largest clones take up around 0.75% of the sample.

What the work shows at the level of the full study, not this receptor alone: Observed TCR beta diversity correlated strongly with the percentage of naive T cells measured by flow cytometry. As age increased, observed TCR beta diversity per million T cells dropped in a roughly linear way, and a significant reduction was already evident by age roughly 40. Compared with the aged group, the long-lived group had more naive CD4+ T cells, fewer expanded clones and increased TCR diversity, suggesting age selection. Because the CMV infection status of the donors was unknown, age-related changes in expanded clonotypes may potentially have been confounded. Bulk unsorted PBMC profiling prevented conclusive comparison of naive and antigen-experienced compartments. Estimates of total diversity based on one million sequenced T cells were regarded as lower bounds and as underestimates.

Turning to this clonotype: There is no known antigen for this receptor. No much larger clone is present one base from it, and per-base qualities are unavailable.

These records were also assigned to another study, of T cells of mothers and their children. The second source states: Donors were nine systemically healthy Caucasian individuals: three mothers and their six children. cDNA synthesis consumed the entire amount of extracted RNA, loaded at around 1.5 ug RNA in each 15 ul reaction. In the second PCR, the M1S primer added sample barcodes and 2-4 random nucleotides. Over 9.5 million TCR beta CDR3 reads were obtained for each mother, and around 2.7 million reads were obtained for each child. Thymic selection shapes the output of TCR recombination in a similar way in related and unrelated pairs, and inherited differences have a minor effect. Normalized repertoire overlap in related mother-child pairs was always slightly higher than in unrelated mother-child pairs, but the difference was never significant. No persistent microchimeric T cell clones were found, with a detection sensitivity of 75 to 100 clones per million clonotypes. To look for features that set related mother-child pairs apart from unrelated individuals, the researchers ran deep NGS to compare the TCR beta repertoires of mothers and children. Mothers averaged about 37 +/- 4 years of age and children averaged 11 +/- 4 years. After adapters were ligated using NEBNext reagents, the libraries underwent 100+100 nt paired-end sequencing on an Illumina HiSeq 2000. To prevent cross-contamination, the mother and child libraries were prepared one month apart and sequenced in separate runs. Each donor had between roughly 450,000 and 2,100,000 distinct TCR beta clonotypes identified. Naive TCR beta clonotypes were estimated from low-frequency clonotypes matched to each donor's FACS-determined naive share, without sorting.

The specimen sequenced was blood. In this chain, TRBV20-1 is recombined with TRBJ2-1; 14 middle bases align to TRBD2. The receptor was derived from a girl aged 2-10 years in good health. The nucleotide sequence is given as TGCAGTGCTAGAGGACTAGCGGGGGGGAGGGATGAGCAGTTCTTC. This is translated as CSARGLAGGRDEQFF.